The present entry profiles one T cell receptor beta chain with its context. Just one base apart from a much larger clone, this may be a read error. This record comes from a study of blood T cells in healthy people across ages. A sample-barcoded 5' primer and a J-beta primer mix were used in a second PCR of about 7 to 12 cycles. TCRdb analysed the 5' RACE reads with MiXCR anew, one entry per CDR3 protein. The sample has 850,000 to 1,100,000 distinct CDR3 sequences, around two fifths seen once; the top ten hold under 15%. This receptor was identified in a man aged 18-30 years in good health. Sequenced: blood.

CDR3 sequence reads: CASSQGTSEGETQFF. The CDR3 DNA reads as TGCGCCAGCAGCCAAGGGACTAGCGAGGGAGAGACCCAGTTCTTC. The chain couples TRBV4-3 to TRBJ2-1; 9 positions agree with TRBD2. CDR3 size: 15 residues. Germline-derived CDR1 and CDR2 are LGHNA and YSLEER. V gave up 1 base and J gave up 13 bases; unmatched junction bases: 11.